This TCR beta chain was sequenced for a study of T cell responses to AZD1222 COVID-19 vaccine. Concerning this clone: The antigen is undetermined.

Study-wide points: Baseline serostatus was positive in only a handful of AZD1222 recipients. With dominance at 160-218 and 743-854, vaccine-associated CD4 TCRs spanned spike.

Generated by immunoSEQ multiplex PCR, the TCRdb table keeps only in-frame clones and is missing some. Of under 200,000 clones listed, 88% were seen once; the top ten hold over 4.5%. This specimen was peripheral blood, taken on day 0 of AZD1222 vaccination. This sequence was found in an adult in good health.

The CDR3 region is CAWSVERNTIYF. Here the CDR3 DNA reads TGTGCCTGGAGTGTGGAGAGAAACACCATATATTTT. The chain combines TRBV30 with TRBJ1-3; D is undetermined. This CDR3 spans 12 amino acids. V lost 0 bases to trimming and J lost 5 bases, with 5 bases between them. The germline CDR1 and CDR2 sequences are GTSNPN and SVGIG (reference sequence).